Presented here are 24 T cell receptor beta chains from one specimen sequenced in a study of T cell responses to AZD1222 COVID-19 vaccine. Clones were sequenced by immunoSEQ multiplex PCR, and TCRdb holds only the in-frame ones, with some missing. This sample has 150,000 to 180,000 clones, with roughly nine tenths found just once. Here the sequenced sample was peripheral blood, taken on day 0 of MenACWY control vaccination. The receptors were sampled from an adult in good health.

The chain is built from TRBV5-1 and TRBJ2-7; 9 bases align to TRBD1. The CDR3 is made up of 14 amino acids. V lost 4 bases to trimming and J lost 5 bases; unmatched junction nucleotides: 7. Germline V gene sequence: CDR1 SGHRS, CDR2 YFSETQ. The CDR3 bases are TGCGCCAGCAGCCTGGGACAGGGTTTTGACGAGCAGTACGTC. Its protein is CASSLGQGFDEQYV.

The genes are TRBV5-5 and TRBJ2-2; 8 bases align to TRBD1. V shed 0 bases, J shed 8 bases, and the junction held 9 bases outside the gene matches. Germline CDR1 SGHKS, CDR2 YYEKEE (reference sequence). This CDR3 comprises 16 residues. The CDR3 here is CASSLVGQGGSGELFF. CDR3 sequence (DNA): TGTGCCAGCAGCTTGGTCGGACAGGGCGGTTCAGGGGAGCTGTTTTTT.

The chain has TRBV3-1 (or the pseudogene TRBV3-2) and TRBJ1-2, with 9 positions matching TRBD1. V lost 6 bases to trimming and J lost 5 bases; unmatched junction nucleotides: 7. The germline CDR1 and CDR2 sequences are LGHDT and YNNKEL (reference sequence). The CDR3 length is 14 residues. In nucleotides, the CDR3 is TGTGCCAGCAGGGAACCGGGACAGGGATATGGCTACACCTTC. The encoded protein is CASREPGQGYGYTF.

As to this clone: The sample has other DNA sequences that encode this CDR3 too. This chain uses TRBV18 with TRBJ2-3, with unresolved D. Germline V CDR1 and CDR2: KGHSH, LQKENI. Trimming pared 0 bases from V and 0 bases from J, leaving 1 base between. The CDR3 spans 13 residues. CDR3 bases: TGTGCCAGCTCACCACCCAGCACAGATACGCAGTATTTT. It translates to CASSPPSTDTQYF.

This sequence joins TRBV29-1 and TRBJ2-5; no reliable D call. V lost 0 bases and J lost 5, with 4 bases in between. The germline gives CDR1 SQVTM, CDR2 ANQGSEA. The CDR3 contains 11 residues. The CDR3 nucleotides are TGCAGCGTTGAAGATAGGGAGACCCAGTACTTC. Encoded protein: CSVEDRETQYF.

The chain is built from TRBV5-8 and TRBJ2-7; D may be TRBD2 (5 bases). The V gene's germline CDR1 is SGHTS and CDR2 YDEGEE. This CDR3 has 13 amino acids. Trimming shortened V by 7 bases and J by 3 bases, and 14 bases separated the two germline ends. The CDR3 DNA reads TGTGCCAGCGGGGTTGGCGGGCGCTACGAGCAGTACGTC. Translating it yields CASGVGGRYEQYV.

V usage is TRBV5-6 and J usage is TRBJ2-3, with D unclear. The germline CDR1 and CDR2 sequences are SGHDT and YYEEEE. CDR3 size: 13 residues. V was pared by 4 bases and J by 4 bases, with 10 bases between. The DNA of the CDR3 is TGTGCCAGCAGCCGTTCCCGTCCAGATACGCAGTATTTT. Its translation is CASSRSRPDTQYF. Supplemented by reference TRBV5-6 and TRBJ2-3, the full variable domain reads DAGVTQSPTHLIKTRGQQVTLRCSPKSGHDTVSWYQQALGQGPQFIFQYYEEEERQRGNFPDRFSGHQFPNYSSELNVNALLLGDSALYLCASSRSRPDTQYFGPGTRLTVL.

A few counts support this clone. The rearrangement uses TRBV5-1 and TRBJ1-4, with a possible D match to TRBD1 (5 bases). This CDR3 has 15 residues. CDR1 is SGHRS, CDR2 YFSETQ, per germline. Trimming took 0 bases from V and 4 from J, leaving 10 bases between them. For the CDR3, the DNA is TGCGCCAGCAGCTTGGAGGGGATAGGTAATGAAAAACTGTTTTTT. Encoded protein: CASSLEGIGNEKLFF.

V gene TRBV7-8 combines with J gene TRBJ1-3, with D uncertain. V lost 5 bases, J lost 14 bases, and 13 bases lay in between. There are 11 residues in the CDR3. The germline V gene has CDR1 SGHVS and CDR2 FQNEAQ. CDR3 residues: CASSPASILYF. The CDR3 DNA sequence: TGTGCCAGCAGCCCAGCCTCAATCCTATATTTT.

CDR3 in amino acids: CASSEIGVENQPQHF. The CDR3 nucleotides are TGTGCCAGCAGTGAGATCGGGGTGGAGAATCAGCCCCAGCATTTT. J is TRBJ1-5 and V is TRBV25-1; D is unclear. With 3 bases removed from V and 4 bases from J, the gap between germline ends came to 13 bases. CDR3 length: 15 amino acids. From germline, CDR1 is MGHDK and CDR2 SYGVNS.

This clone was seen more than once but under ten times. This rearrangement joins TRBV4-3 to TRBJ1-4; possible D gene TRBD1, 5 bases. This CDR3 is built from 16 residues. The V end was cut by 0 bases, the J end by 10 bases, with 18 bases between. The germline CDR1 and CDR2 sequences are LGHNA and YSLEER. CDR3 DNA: TGCGCCAGCAGCCAAGACGGGGGAGGGGAGTACGGAAAACTGTTTTTT. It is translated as CASSQDGGGEYGKLFF.

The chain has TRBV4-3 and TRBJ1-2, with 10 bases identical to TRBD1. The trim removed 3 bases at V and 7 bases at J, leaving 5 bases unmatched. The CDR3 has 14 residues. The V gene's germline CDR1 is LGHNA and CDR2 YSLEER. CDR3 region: CASSQGQGTSGYTF. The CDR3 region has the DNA TGCGCCAGCAGCCAGGGACAGGGGACGAGTGGCTACACCTTC.

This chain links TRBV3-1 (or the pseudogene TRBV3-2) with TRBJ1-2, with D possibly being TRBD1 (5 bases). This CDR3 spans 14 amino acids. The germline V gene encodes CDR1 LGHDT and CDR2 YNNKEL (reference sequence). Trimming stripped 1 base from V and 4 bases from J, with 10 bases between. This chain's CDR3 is CASSQAGRGYGYTF. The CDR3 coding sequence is TGTGCCAGCAGCCAAGCGGGGCGAGGCTATGGCTACACCTTC.

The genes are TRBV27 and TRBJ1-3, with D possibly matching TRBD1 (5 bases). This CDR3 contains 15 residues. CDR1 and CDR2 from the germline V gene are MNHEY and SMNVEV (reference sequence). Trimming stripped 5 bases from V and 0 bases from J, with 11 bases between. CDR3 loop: CASSLTGHSGNTIYF. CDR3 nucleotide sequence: TGTGCCAGCAGTCTGACCGGACACTCTGGAAACACCATATATTTT.

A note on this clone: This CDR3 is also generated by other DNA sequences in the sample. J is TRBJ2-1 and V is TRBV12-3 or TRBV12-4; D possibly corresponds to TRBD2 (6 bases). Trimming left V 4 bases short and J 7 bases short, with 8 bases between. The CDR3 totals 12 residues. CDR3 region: CASSSRGNEQFF. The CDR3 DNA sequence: TGTGCCAGCAGTTCCCGGGGGAATGAGCAGTTCTTC.

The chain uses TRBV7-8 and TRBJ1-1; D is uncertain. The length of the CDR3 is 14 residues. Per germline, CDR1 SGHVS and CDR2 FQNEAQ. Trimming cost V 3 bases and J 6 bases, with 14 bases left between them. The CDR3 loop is CASSFSDVRSEAFF. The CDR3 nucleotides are TGTGCCAGCAGCTTTTCGGACGTGAGGTCTGAAGCTTTCTTT.

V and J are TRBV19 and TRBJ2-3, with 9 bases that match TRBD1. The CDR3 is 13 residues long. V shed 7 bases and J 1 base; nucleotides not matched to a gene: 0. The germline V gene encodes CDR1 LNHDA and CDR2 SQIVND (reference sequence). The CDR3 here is CASNRGRTDTQYF. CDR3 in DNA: TGTGCCAGTAACAGGGGGCGCACAGATACGCAGTATTTT.

For the CDR3, the DNA is TGTGCCAGCGCCCGGGCTAACTATGGCTACACCTTC. Protein product: CASARANYGYTF. The chain joins TRBV28 to TRBJ1-2; D call uncertain. The CDR3 extends over 12 amino acids. With 8 bases removed from V and 0 bases from J, the gap between germline ends came to 7 bases. The V gene's germline CDR1 is MDHEN and CDR2 SYDVKM.

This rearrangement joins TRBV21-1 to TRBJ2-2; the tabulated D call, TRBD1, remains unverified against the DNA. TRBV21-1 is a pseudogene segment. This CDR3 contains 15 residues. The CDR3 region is CASSRNHTNTGELFF. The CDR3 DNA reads TGTGCCAGCAGCAGAAATCACACGAACACCGGGGAGCTGTTTTTT.

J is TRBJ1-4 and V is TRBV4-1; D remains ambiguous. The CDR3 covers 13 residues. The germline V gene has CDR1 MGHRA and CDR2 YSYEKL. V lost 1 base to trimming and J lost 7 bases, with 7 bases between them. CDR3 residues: CASSQVGVEKLFF. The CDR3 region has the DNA TGCGCCAGCAGCCAAGTTGGAGTTGAAAAACTGTTTTTT.

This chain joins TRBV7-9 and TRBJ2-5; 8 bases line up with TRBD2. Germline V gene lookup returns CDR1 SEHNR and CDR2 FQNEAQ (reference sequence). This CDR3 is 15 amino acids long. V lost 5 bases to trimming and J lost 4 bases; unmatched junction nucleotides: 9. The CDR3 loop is CASSPSGGRSETQYF. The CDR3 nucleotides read TGTGCCAGCAGCCCCTCTGGCGGGAGGTCAGAGACCCAGTACTTC.

The CDR3 region is CASSEKGQIYRYGYTF. The CDR3, as DNA: TGTGCCAGCAGTGAAAAGGGGCAGATCTATCGCTATGGCTACACCTTC. The chain couples TRBV2 to TRBJ1-2; TRBD1 might be the D (5 bases). CDR3 length: 16 residues. Germline loops: CDR1 SNHLY, CDR2 FYNNEI. With 2 bases removed from V and 4 bases from J, the gap between germline ends came to 17 bases. The full variable domain, rest sourced from reference TRBV2 and TRBJ1-2, is EPEVTQTPSHQVTQMGQEVILRCVPISNHLYFYWYRQILGQKVEFLVSFYNNEISEKSEIFDDQFSVERPDGSNFTLKIRSTKLEDSAMYFCASSEKGQIYRYGYTFGSGTRLTVV.

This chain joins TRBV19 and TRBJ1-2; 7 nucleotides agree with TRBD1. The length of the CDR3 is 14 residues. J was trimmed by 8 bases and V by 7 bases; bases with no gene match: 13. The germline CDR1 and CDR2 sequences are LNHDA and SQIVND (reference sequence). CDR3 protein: CASTATGIENGYTF. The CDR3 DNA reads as TGTGCCAGTACCGCGACAGGGATCGAAAACGGCTACACCTTC.

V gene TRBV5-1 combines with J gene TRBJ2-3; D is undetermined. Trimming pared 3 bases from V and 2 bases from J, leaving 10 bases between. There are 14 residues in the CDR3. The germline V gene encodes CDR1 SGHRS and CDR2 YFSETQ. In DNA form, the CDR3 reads TGCGCCAGCAGCTCCGACACTCACACAGATACGCAGTATTTT. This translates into CASSSDTHTDTQYF.